Listed below are T cell receptor beta chains from one sample, sequenced in a study of T cells after yellow fever vaccination. Each CDR3 protein is one row after TCRdb ran MiXCR on the 5' RACE reads. The sample holds some 390,000 distinct CDR3 sequences; roughly 6.2% are singletons and the top ten take approximately 15%. The sequenced sample was PBMCs, obtained 5 days after the yellow fever booster vaccination. The origin of the receptors is a man aged 25-40 years who received the YFV17D yellow fever vaccine. CDR3s include the opening cysteine and the closing phenylalanine or tryptophan. A D gene is named only where the DNA matches it firmly. Clone size, where shown, is once, few, many, or a class for clones that have expanded.

clone_size j_call v_call d_call cdr3_length cdr3_aa cdr3_nt
few TRBJ2-5 TRBV5-1 TRBD2 16 CASSLRGSGILETQYF TGCGCCAGCAGCCTTCGGGGTAGCGGGATCCTCGAGACCCAGTACTTC
many TRBJ2-1 TRBV5-1 . 13 CASTAMRVNEQFF TGCGCCAGCACTGCAATGCGGGTCAATGAGCAGTTCTTC
few TRBJ2-7 TRBV28 . 16 CASSYSRQLGSYEQYF TGTGCCAGCAGTTATAGCCGTCAACTAGGCTCCTACGAGCAGTACTTC
few TRBJ2-3 TRBV29-1 . 14 CSVVGGGATDTQYF TGCAGCGTTGTTGGAGGTGGAGCCACAGATACGCAGTATTTT
few TRBJ2-7 TRBV7-2 . 15 CASSLGGASGRGSYF TGTGCCAGCAGCTTAGGGGGGGCTAGCGGCAGGGGATCGTACTTC
few TRBJ2-5 TRBV11-2 TRBD1 18 CASSSGQGAVARRETQYF TGTGCCAGCAGCTCGGGACAGGGGGCGGTGGCTCGTCGAGAGACCCAGTACTTC
few TRBJ2-1 TRBV7-2 TRBD2 12 CASRTAGDEQFF TGTGCCAGTAGAACGGCGGGAGATGAGCAGTTCTTC
many TRBJ2-2 TRBV12-3/TRBV12-4 . 12 CASSSDGGELFF TGTGCCAGCAGTTCGGACGGCGGGGAGCTGTTTTTT
few TRBJ1-1 TRBV6-5 . 13 CASSYPGGTEAFF TGTGCCAGCAGTTACCCGGGGGGCACTGAAGCTTTCTTT
few TRBJ2-1 TRBV5-1 . 14 CASSGASAYNEQFF TGCGCCAGCAGCGGCGCGTCTGCCTACAATGAGCAGTTCTTC
. TRBJ1-2 TRBV29-1 TRBD1 11 CSAMTGIGYTF TGCAGCGCCATGACAGGGATCGGCTACACCTTC
. TRBJ2-7 TRBV6-5 TRBD2 15 CASSYVAGGDLEQYF TGTGCCAGCAGTTATGTGGCGGGAGGAGACCTGGAGCAGTACTTC
. TRBJ2-1 TRBV7-9 . 13 CASGGQKDNEQFF TGTGCCAGCGGGGGACAAAAGGACAATGAGCAGTTCTTC
. TRBJ2-7 TRBV11-2 TRBD1 15 CASSIGTGKAYEQYF TGTGCCAGCAGCATCGGGACAGGGAAAGCCTACGAGCAGTACTTC
few TRBJ2-7 TRBV4-3 TRBD2 14 CASSLDLLAVGQYF TGCGCCAGCAGCCTTGATCTTCTAGCGGTGGGGCAGTACTTC
many TRBJ1-2 TRBV29-1 . 12 CSVETLSYGYTF TGCAGCGTTGAAACTCTTTCCTATGGCTACACCTTC
. TRBJ2-4 TRBV30 . 12 CAWSYEGNIQYF TGTGCCTGGAGTTATGAGGGAAACATTCAGTACTTC
. TRBJ2-3 TRBV7-3 TRBD2 16 CASSSGSGSNTDTQYF TGTGCCAGCAGCTCAGGAAGCGGGAGCAATACAGATACGCAGTATTTT
many TRBJ2-1 TRBV5-8 TRBD2 15 CASSFSSGRFNEQFF TGTGCCAGCAGCTTTAGTAGCGGGAGATTTAATGAGCAGTTCTTC
many TRBJ2-7 TRBV4-3 . 13 CASSQDSITEQYF TGCGCCAGCAGCCAAGATTCAATTACCGAGCAGTACTTC
few TRBJ2-4 TRBV20-1 . 11 CSASIGNIQYF TGCAGTGCTAGTATTGGGAACATTCAGTACTTC
many TRBJ2-1 TRBV4-1 TRBD2 18 CASSQELAGGFWWNEQFF TGCGCCAGCAGCCAAGAATTAGCGGGAGGGTTCTGGTGGAATGAGCAGTTCTTC
. TRBJ1-2 TRBV20-1 . 14 CSARDPRELWLWTF TGCAGTGCTAGAGATCCCAGGGAGCTATGGCTATGGACCTTC
few TRBJ2-5 TRBV7-9 . 14 CASRPGYRQETQYF TGTGCCAGCAGACCGGGGTATCGCCAAGAGACCCAGTACTTC
. TRBJ2-1 TRBV20-1 TRBD2 16 CSARLGLAVGGDEQFF TGCAGTGCTAGATTAGGACTAGCGGTTGGAGGGGATGAGCAGTTCTTC
many TRBJ2-2 TRBV5-1 . 20 CASSLANGLGALTNTGELFF TGCGCCAGCAGCTTGGCCAATGGGCTAGGGGCCCTAACGAACACCGGGGAGCTGTTTTTT
many TRBJ2-1 TRBV5-5 . 15 CASSAHGGGSNEQFF TGTGCCAGCAGCGCCCACGGGGGTGGGAGCAATGAGCAGTTCTTC
few TRBJ1-4 TRBV6-5 . 13 CASSSAVFEKLFF TGTGCCAGCAGTTCGGCAGTTTTTGAAAAACTGTTTTTT
. TRBJ1-2 TRBV9 . 14 CASSAGQRNLGYTF TGTGCCAGCAGCGCGGGCCAGCGGAACTTAGGCTACACCTTC
few TRBJ2-1 TRBV6-2/TRBV6-3 . 14 CASKDDGGYNEQFF TGTGCCAGCAAGGACGATGGCGGATACAATGAGCAGTTCTTC
many TRBJ2-3 TRBV3-1 TRBD2 15 CASSPSGVSTDTQYF TGTGCCAGCAGCCCTAGCGGAGTGAGCACAGATACGCAGTATTTT
many TRBJ2-1 TRBV4-3 . 14 CASSQGGTRGEQFF TGCGCCAGCAGCCAAGGAGGGACCCGGGGGGAGCAGTTCTTC
few TRBJ2-3 TRBV12-3/TRBV12-4 TRBD2 16 CASSPLGEGGTDTQYF TGTGCCAGCAGCCCCTTGGGGGAGGGAGGCACAGATACGCAGTATTTT
few TRBJ2-1 TRBV7-2 . 12 CASSSFVDEQFF TGTGCCAGCAGCTCGTTCGTGGATGAGCAGTTCTTC
. TRBJ2-1 TRBV10-3 TRBD2 18 CAISDGLAAKSSYNEQFF TGTGCCATCAGTGATGGACTAGCGGCTAAAAGCTCCTACAATGAGCAGTTCTTC
many TRBJ2-5 TRBV24-1 . 17 CATSDSRGLGYQETQYF TGTGCCACCAGTGACTCCAGGGGCCTCGGGTACCAAGAGACCCAGTACTTC
few TRBJ1-5 TRBV28 . 16 CASRASGGPKHQPQHF TGTGCCAGCAGAGCCTCGGGGGGACCCAAACATCAGCCCCAGCATTTT
few TRBJ2-1 TRBV23-1 TRBD1 15 CASSPRDRRDNEQFF TGCGCCAGCAGTCCCCGGGACAGGAGGGACAATGAGCAGTTCTTC
. TRBJ2-4 TRBV15 . 21 CATSRDRGGASVKVAKNIQYF TGTGCCACCAGCAGAGATCGAGGGGGTGCTAGCGTGAAGGTAGCCAAAAACATTCAGTACTTC